This TCR beta chain was identified in a study of T-cell memory formation after mild COVID-19. Study results and limitations: Day 15 to 85 contractors were CD4/CD8 balanced; later expanders leaned CD4+.

TCRdb re-analysed the 5' RACE reads in MiXCR, keeping a single row per CDR3 protein. Of 580,000 or so distinct CDR3 sequences in the sample, approximately 15% were seen once. Per the germline V gene, CDR1 is SEHNR and CDR2 is FQNEAQ (reference sequence). V lost 3 bases and J lost 4; bases outside the gene matches: 2. CDR3 length equals 13 residues. About this clonotype: What it binds is unknown.

The clonotype originates from an adult woman who had mild COVID-19 (a few samples of this study predate the infection). Cell type and time point are not known. Sequencing input: PBMCs or a T cell subset sorted from them (not recorded which). The rearrangement links TRBV7-9 to TRBJ1-1, with 7 bases fitting TRBD1. As DNA, the CDR3 is TGTGCCAGCAGCTTCAGGGGGACCACTGAAGCTTTCTTT. Protein sequence: CASSFRGTTEAFF.